These 24 T cell receptor beta chains came from one sample sequenced in a study of blood T cell repertoires in COVID-19. Measured with immunoSEQ multiplex PCR; TCRdb has only the in-frame clones, and not every one. Of 90,000 to 120,000 clones listed, about four fifths are singletons. What was sequenced was peripheral blood. These receptors were obtained from a man aged 55 to 70 with acute or convalescent COVID-19.

The rearrangement uses TRBV7-3 and TRBJ1-5; D not certain. Germline-derived CDR1 and CDR2 are SGHTA and FQGTGA. The V gene lost 1 base and the J gene lost 2 bases, with 6 bases spanning the gap. The CDR3 loop spans 14 amino acids. The CDR3 reads CASSLRQGNQPQHF. CDR3 DNA sequence: TGTGCCAGCAGCTTAAGGCAGGGCAATCAGCCCCAGCATTTT.

The chain uses TRBV28 and TRBJ2-5, with 11 bases aligning to TRBD2. CDR3 length: 19 amino acids. V gave up 7 bases and J gave up 4 bases; unmatched junction bases: 20. The germline V gene encodes CDR1 MDHEN and CDR2 SYDVKM. Written as DNA, the CDR3 is TGTGCCAGCACCGGGGGGTTGGGTAGCGGGAGGGCCGTCGGAGAGACCCAGTACTTC. It encodes CASTGGLGSGRAVGETQYF.

This chain links TRBV11-2 with TRBJ1-3; no clear D gene. Germline V lookup: CDR1 SGHAT, CDR2 FQNNGV. The ends were cut back, 4 bases at V and 1 base at J, with 8 bases in the middle. This CDR3 has 14 amino acids. The CDR3 reads CASSSEGSGNTIYF. CDR3 sequence (DNA): TGTGCCAGCAGCTCGGAGGGTTCTGGAAACACCATATATTTT.

The genes are TRBV15 and TRBJ1-2, with D tentatively TRBD1 (6 bases). This CDR3 is built from 14 residues. CDR1 and CDR2 (germline): LNHNV, YYDKDF (reference sequence). Trimming stripped 1 base from V and 2 bases from J, with 8 bases between. CDR3 in DNA: TGTGCCACCAGCAGAGGGGGGCTAAACTATGGCTACACCTTC. It specifies CATSRGGLNYGYTF.

The rearrangement joins TRBV15 to TRBJ2-5, with D possibly being TRBD2 (7 bases). The CDR3 sequence is 15 residues long. The germline gives CDR1 LNHNV, CDR2 YYDKDF (reference sequence). V gave up 5 bases and J gave up 4 bases, with 17 bases separating them. The CDR3 protein is CATSDWEGVRETQYF. The CDR3 DNA reads TGTGCCACCAGCGACTGGGAGGGGGTCAGAGAGACCCAGTACTTC. The full variable domain, rest sourced from reference TRBV15 and TRBJ2-5, is DAMVIQNPRYQVTQFGKPVTLSCSQTLNHNVMYWYQQKSSQAPKLLFHYYDKDFNNEADTPDNFQSRRPNTSFCFLDIRSPGLGDTAMYLCATSDWEGVRETQYFGPGTRLLVL.

This sequence joins TRBV27 and TRBJ2-1; D not resolved. Germline CDR1 and CDR2: MNHEY and SMNVEV (reference sequence). CDR3 length: 14 amino acids. Trimming shortened V by 6 bases and J by 8 bases, and 17 bases separated the two germline ends. In nucleotides, the CDR3 is TGTGCCAGCAGACACCAAGTTCAAGTATATGAGCAGTTCTTC. Its protein is CASRHQVQVYEQFF.

CDR3 bases: TGCAGTGCTAGTCTCACCTCGAGCTCTGGAAACACCATATATTTT. Amino acids: CSASLTSSSGNTIYF. J is TRBJ1-3 and V is TRBV20-1; D gene ambiguous. Trimming removed 3 bases at V and 0 bases at J, with 12 bases between. The CDR3 sequence is 15 residues long. Germline CDR1 and CDR2: DFQATT and SNEGSKA (reference sequence).

The chain joins TRBV5-1 to TRBJ2-3; tentative D call: TRBD2 (5 bases). This CDR3 has 14 amino acids. Trimming shortened V by 2 bases and J by 2 bases, and 9 bases separated the two germline ends. CDR1 and CDR2 from the germline V gene are SGHRS and YFSETQ. The DNA of the CDR3 is TGCGCCAGCAGCTTCCGGGAACCCACAGATACGCAGTATTTT. Protein: CASSFREPTDTQYF.

The chain couples TRBV5-1 to TRBJ2-5; D uncertain. Trimming removed 0 bases at V and 2 bases at J, with 8 bases between. Germline CDR1 and CDR2: SGHRS and YFSETQ. The length of the CDR3 is 14 residues. CDR3 residues: CASSLDPRQETQYF. CDR3 bases: TGCGCCAGCAGCTTGGATCCGAGACAAGAGACCCAGTACTTC.

This sequence joins TRBV3-1 (or the pseudogene TRBV3-2) and TRBJ2-2; TRBD1 might be the D (6 bases). CDR1 and CDR2 from the germline V gene are LGHDT and YNNKEL (reference sequence). This CDR3 region has 17 residues. V lost 4 bases to trimming and J lost 4 bases, with 19 bases between them. The CDR3 loop is CASSPAAGAPSTGELFF. The CDR3 coding sequence is TGTGCCAGCAGCCCCGCGGCAGGGGCGCCAAGCACCGGGGAGCTGTTTTTT.

V gene TRBV19 combines with J gene TRBJ2-3; perhaps TRBD1 as D (6 bases). Deletions cut 3 bases from V and 1 base from J, with 14 bases between. This CDR3 is 16 amino acids long. The germline V gene encodes CDR1 LNHDA and CDR2 SQIVND (reference sequence). CDR3 DNA sequence: TGTGCCAGTAGTATGAAGACAGGAGCAGGCACAGATACGCAGTATTTT. Its protein product is CASSMKTGAGTDTQYF.

V usage is TRBV9 and J usage is TRBJ2-6; D possibly corresponds to TRBD2 (5 bases). The CDR3 has 20 amino acids. Germline CDR1 is SGDLS and CDR2 is YYNGEE. V was pared by 4 bases and J by 0 bases, with 23 bases between. The CDR3 spells CASSSRGRADFNSGANVLTF. The DNA for the CDR3 is TGTGCCAGCAGCAGCCGCGGGCGAGCGGATTTTAACTCTGGGGCCAACGTCCTGACTTTC. Drawing the rest from reference TRBV9 and TRBJ2-6, the complete variable domain is DSGVTQTPKHLITATGQRVTLRCSPRSGDLSVYWYQQSLDQGLQFLIQYYNGEERAKGNILERFSAQQFPDLHSELNLSSLELGDSALYFCASSSRGRADFNSGANVLTFGAGSRLTVL.

The genes are TRBV25-1 and TRBJ2-2, with 9 bases that match TRBD2. V was pared by 4 bases and J by 6 bases, with 6 bases of the junction left unmatched. CDR3 length: 15 amino acids. Germline CDR1 and CDR2: MGHDK and SYGVNS. DNA for the CDR3: TGTGCCAGCAGTGGGGCGGGAGGGGAGTCCGGGGAGCTGTTTTTT. As protein: CASSGAGGESGELFF. Variable domain in full (rest from reference TRBV25-1 and TRBJ2-2): EADIYQTPRYLVIGTGKKITLECSQTMGHDKMYWYQQDPGMELHLIHYSYGVNSTEKGDLSSESTVSRIRTEHFPLTLESARPSHTSQYLCASSGAGGESGELFFGEGSRLTVL.

The genes are TRBV30 and TRBJ1-1; 9 bases align to TRBD1. Trimming removed 2 bases from V and 11 bases from J; junction bases left unmatched: 12. The CDR3 has 14 residues. Germline-derived CDR1 and CDR2 are GTSNPN and SVGIG (reference sequence). CDR3 residues: CAWSRDRDSIKAFF. For the CDR3, the DNA is TGTGCCTGGAGTCGGGACAGGGATTCTATCAAGGCTTTCTTT.

V is TRBV10-2 and J is TRBJ2-3; 12 nucleotides line up with TRBD2. CDR3 length equals 17 residues. The germline V gene has CDR1 WSHSY and CDR2 SAAADI. The trim removed 2 bases at V and 5 bases at J, leaving 8 bases unmatched. CDR3 protein: CASSEAATSGSRDTQYF. Here the CDR3 DNA reads TGCGCCAGCAGTGAGGCGGCGACTAGCGGGAGTAGAGATACGCAGTATTTT.

The chain uses TRBV4-1 and TRBJ1-6; 7 positions agree with TRBD1. The CDR3 is 16 residues long. Trimming at V came to 4 bases and at J to 6 bases, leaving 9 bases not matched to a gene. Germline lookup yields CDR1 MGHRA and CDR2 YSYEKL. This CDR3 is CASSPRGQIINSPLHF. DNA for the CDR3: TGCGCCAGCAGCCCCCGGGGACAGATAATTAATTCACCCCTCCACTTT.

This clone was seen only a few times. The chain has TRBV6-5 and TRBJ1-6, with a weak D call TRBD1 (6 bases). CDR3 length equals 15 residues. Germline CDR1 MNHEY, CDR2 SVGAGI. The V end was cut by 5 bases, the J end by 10 bases, with 18 bases between. The CDR3 nucleotides read TGTGCCAGCAGTCCACGTCCCCGGGGACACTCACCCCTCCACTTT. It translates to CASSPRPRGHSPLHF.

The J gene is TRBJ1-2, the V gene TRBV15, with D perhaps matching TRBD1 (5 bases). Trimming shortened V by 0 bases and J by 4 bases, and 15 bases separated the two germline ends. This CDR3 comprises 16 residues. Germline assignment: CDR1 LNHNV and CDR2 YYDKDF (reference sequence). CDR3 sequence (DNA): TGTGCCACCAGCAGAGATCGCGGCAGGGTCGGCTATGGCTACACCTTC. It specifies CATSRDRGRVGYGYTF.

This clone has just one count. V usage is TRBV19 and J usage is TRBJ2-2; TRBD1 might be the D (6 bases). CDR3 length: 13 residues. Germline V gives CDR1 LNHDA, CDR2 SQIVND (reference sequence). V gave up 6 bases and J gave up 6 bases, with 11 bases separating them. Here the CDR3 DNA reads TGTGCCAGTAGAACTACAGGGTCCGGGGAGCTGTTTTTT. Translated: CASRTTGSGELFF.

V is TRBV4-3 and J is TRBJ2-1, with D uncertain. This CDR3 comprises 15 residues. Germline V lookup: CDR1 LGHNA, CDR2 YSLEER. V lost 0 bases and J lost 2, with 8 bases in between. CDR3 loop: CASSQESGAYNEQFF. The CDR3, as DNA: TGCGCCAGCAGCCAAGAATCAGGTGCCTACAATGAGCAGTTCTTC.

V is TRBV6-5 and J is TRBJ1-1; the D gene is possibly TRBD1 (5 bases). Germline assignment: CDR1 MNHEY and CDR2 SVGAGI. The CDR3 runs 13 residues. Trimming took 2 bases from V and 4 from J, leaving 8 bases between them. CDR3 region: CASSYAGSTEAFF. CDR3 coding DNA: TGTGCCAGCAGTTACGCAGGGTCCACTGAAGCTTTCTTT.

V is TRBV6-2 or TRBV6-3 and J is TRBJ1-2; D might be TRBD1 (6 bases). From germline, CDR1 is MNHEY and CDR2 SVGEGT. CDR3 size: 16 residues. V shed 6 bases and J shed 6 bases, with 23 bases lying between them. This CDR3 is CASSQTGTRPIHGYTF. The CDR3, as DNA: TGTGCCAGCAGCCAGACAGGAACTAGGCCGATCCATGGCTACACCTTC.

The chain is built from TRBV5-1 and TRBJ2-4; 10 bases agree with TRBD1. Germline values: CDR1 SGHRS, CDR2 YFSETQ. V dropped 2 bases and J dropped 13; count of bases not matched to a gene: 6. CDR3 length: 13 amino acids. CDR3 residues: CASSFRPDRGQYF. CDR3 DNA sequence: TGCGCCAGCAGCTTCCGCCCGGACAGGGGGCAGTACTTC.

This sequence joins TRBV3-1 (or the pseudogene TRBV3-2) and TRBJ1-5; TRBD1 is a possible D gene (6 bases). Per the germline V gene, CDR1 is LGHDT and CDR2 is YNNKEL (reference sequence). CDR3 length equals 14 residues. Trimming took off 0 bases at V and 10 bases at J, with 13 bases between the two ends. This CDR3 reads CASSQDRLTGPQHF. The CDR3 DNA sequence: TGTGCCAGCAGCCAAGATCGCCTGACAGGACCCCAGCATTTT.